The text below deals with one T cell receptor (beta chain). Its antigen is not identified. The CDR3 totals 11 residues. Trimming pared 5 bases from V and 10 bases from J, leaving 9 bases between. Germline V gene data show CDR1 as MNHEY and CDR2 as SVGAGI. This specimen comes from a study of cytomegalovirus exposure and HLA in healthy donors. Points from the study as a whole: Productive rates of about 90% or about 30% were seen for most TCR beta V segments in an earlier analysis.

The PCR contained 60 Vbeta and 13 Jbeta primers. Clones were read by immunoSEQ multiplex PCR, and TCRdb kept only the in-frame ones, dropping some. Of 120,000 or so clones listed, about 90% are singletons. This sequence was found in a man aged 35 to 55 in good health and CMV-seronegative. V usage is TRBV6-5 and J usage is TRBJ2-1; tentatively, D is TRBD2 (5 bases). Sequenced material: PBMCs. CDR3 DNA: TGTGCCAGCAGTAGAGGAGGAGAGCAGTTCTTC. Amino acids: CASSRGGEQFF.